Following are 17 T cell receptor beta chains from one sample sequenced in a study of blood T cell repertoires in COVID-19 (dated by TCRdb to the early 2020s). Receptor libraries were prepared by the immunoSEQ multiplex PCR assay. This is the immuneACCESS table as TCRdb keeps it, with only in-frame sequences that have V and J called. A part of the clones is gone; compared with another copy, unresolved V genes explain less than half, and the rest is unexplained. The sample table holds under 550,000 clones, of which over 85% were seen once. Of the sample, 0.8% to 1% is held by the ten largest clones. The sample taken for sequencing was peripheral blood. The receptors derive from a man aged 18-30 years with COVID-19, enrolled during active disease.

The chain employs TRBV6-5 and TRBJ2-1, with a possible D match to TRBD2 (5 bases). CDR1 and CDR2 from the germline V gene are MNHEY and SVGAGI. V gave up 6 bases and J gave up 6 bases, with 18 bases separating them. This CDR3 is 15 amino acids long. The CDR3: CASSHERLAGNEQFF. CDR3 coding DNA: TGTGCCAGCAGCCACGAACGGCTAGCAGGCAATGAGCAGTTCTTC.

This sequence joins TRBV7-6 and TRBJ2-7; D possibly corresponds to TRBD2 (6 bases). Germline lookup yields CDR1 SGHVS and CDR2 FNYEAQ. V dropped 5 bases and J dropped 1 base, with 15 bases sitting between them. The CDR3 contains 15 residues. CDR3 sequence (DNA): TGTGCCAGCAGCAGGGGACTCGGGCCTTCCTACGAGCAGTACTTC. Its translation: CASSRGLGPSYEQYF.

The chain couples TRBV5-1 to TRBJ2-2, with 8 nucleotides matching TRBD2. CDR1 and CDR2 from the germline V gene are SGHRS and YFSETQ. The junction had 5 bases not matched to a gene; V was cut back by 0 bases and J by 1 base. The CDR3 has 17 residues. DNA of the CDR3: TGCGCCAGCAGCTTGGTGTGGCTAGCGGGGAACACCGGGGAGCTGTTTTTT. This translates into CASSLVWLAGNTGELFF.

The rearrangement links TRBV2 to TRBJ1-6; D unclear. The CDR3 extends over 14 amino acids. The germline CDR1 and CDR2 sequences are SNHLY and FYNNEI. V was shortened by 6 bases and J by 6 bases, with 12 bases between the two germline ends. Here the CDR3 reads CASSTRDLNSPLHF. In DNA form, the CDR3 reads TGTGCCAGCAGCACCCGGGATCTTAATTCACCCCTCCACTTT.

The chain uses TRBV2 and TRBJ2-3; the match to TRBD2 covers 11 bases. The CDR3 totals 14 residues. The V gene end was trimmed by 11 bases and the J gene end by 3 bases; junction bases not matched to a gene: 7. Germline CDR1 SNHLY, CDR2 FYNNEI. The CDR3 sequence is CAGRLAGMTDTQYF. Here the CDR3 DNA reads TGTGCCGGACGACTAGCGGGGATGACAGATACGCAGTATTTT.

This clone appeared a single time. The chain joins TRBV5-1 to TRBJ2-6, with D tentatively TRBD1 (5 bases). V lost 0 bases and J lost 3, with 10 bases in between. Germline CDR1 SGHRS, CDR2 YFSETQ. This CDR3 is built from 16 residues. CDR3 in DNA: TGCGCCAGCAGCTTGGCCTGGGGCGGTGGGGCCAACGTCCTGACTTTC. Translation gives CASSLAWGGGANVLTF.

The genes are TRBV2 and TRBJ2-2; D is perhaps TRBD1 (7 bases). Germline values: CDR1 SNHLY, CDR2 FYNNEI. With 6 bases removed from V and 7 bases from J, the gap between germline ends came to 15 bases. The CDR3 extends over 14 amino acids. The CDR3: CASRWQGGIGELFF. The CDR3 nucleotides read TGTGCCAGCAGATGGCAGGGGGGTATCGGGGAGCTGTTTTTT.

V and J are TRBV4-2 and TRBJ2-5, with 8 positions matching TRBD2. V gave up 1 base and J gave up 5 bases; unmatched junction bases: 6. Per germline, CDR1 LGHNA and CDR2 YNFKEQ. The CDR3 totals 15 residues. The CDR3: CASSQGGGRGETQYF. The CDR3 coding sequence is TGTGCCAGCAGCCAAGGCGGGGGGAGAGGGGAGACCCAGTACTTC.

This clone was counted at least ten times. V usage is TRBV9 and J usage is TRBJ2-3, with D uncertain. The V gene's germline CDR1 is SGDLS and CDR2 YYNGEE. CDR3 length equals 13 residues. Trimming cost V 0 bases and J 4 bases, with 6 bases left between them. The CDR3 sequence: CASSVDGPDTQYF. The CDR3, as DNA: TGTGCCAGCAGCGTAGATGGCCCAGATACGCAGTATTTT.

This clone was observed once. The chain joins TRBV15 to TRBJ2-7; D unclear. Trimming shortened V by 0 bases and J by 7 bases, and 10 bases separated the two germline ends. CDR3 length: 13 residues. Germline assignment: CDR1 LNHNV and CDR2 YYDKDF (reference sequence). CDR3: CATSRDLASEQYF. The CDR3 DNA is TGTGCCACCAGCAGAGATCTCGCGAGTGAGCAGTACTTC.

The chain combines TRBV7-2 with TRBJ2-1; D may be TRBD1 (5 bases). V lost 7 bases and J lost 6, with 10 bases in between. Germline loops: CDR1 SGHTA, CDR2 FQGNSA. This CDR3 has 12 residues. CDR3 DNA sequence: TGTGCCAGCACCCGAAGGGGCAATGAGCAGTTCTTC. Amino acid sequence: CASTRRGNEQFF.

This chain joins TRBV3-1 (or the pseudogene TRBV3-2) and TRBJ2-1; 9 bases are shared with TRBD2. CDR3 length: 13 amino acids. Losses at the gene ends were 6 bases for V and 5 bases for J; bases not matched to a gene: 2. Germline V gives CDR1 LGHDT, CDR2 YNNKEL (reference sequence). CDR3 DNA sequence: TGTGCCAGCAGGAGGACTAGCGACAATGAGCAGTTCTTC. It is translated as CASRRTSDNEQFF.

The V call is TRBV12-3 or TRBV12-4, the J call TRBJ2-5; 7 bases line up with TRBD1. V shed 6 bases, J shed 5 bases, and the junction held 6 bases outside the gene matches. This CDR3 contains 13 residues. This CDR3 is CASRRQGAETQYF. The CDR3 DNA is TGTGCCAGCAGAAGACAGGGTGCGGAGACCCAGTACTTC.

The chain uses TRBV18 and TRBJ1-2, with D possibly being TRBD1 (6 bases). V lost 2 bases, J lost 4 bases, and 11 bases lay in between. This CDR3 has 14 amino acids. The germline CDR1 and CDR2 sequences are KGHSH and LQKENI. This chain's CDR3 is CASSPETGTYGYTF. CDR3 bases: TGTGCCAGCTCACCAGAGACAGGCACCTATGGCTACACCTTC.

The chain carries TRBV27 and TRBJ2-3; D uncertain. V was shortened by 5 bases and J by 6 bases, with 21 bases between the two germline ends. CDR3 size: 16 residues. The germline V gene encodes CDR1 MNHEY and CDR2 SMNVEV (reference sequence). CDR3: CASSPTTPVVSDTQYF. CDR3 nucleotides: TGTGCCAGCAGTCCGACGACTCCCGTGGTTTCGGATACGCAGTATTTT.

The gene calls are TRBV11-2 and TRBJ2-3, with TRBD1 matching 8 bases. Trimming took 1 base from V and 12 from J; bases not matched to a gene: 6. Germline values: CDR1 SGHAT, CDR2 FQNNGV. CDR3 length: 13 amino acids. The CDR3 DNA reads as TGTGCCAGCAGCTTAGGGGGACAGGCCTTCCAGTATTTT. It specifies CASSLGGQAFQYF.

This chain links TRBV7-3 with TRBJ2-1, with D possibly matching TRBD1 (6 bases). CDR1 and CDR2 from the germline V gene are SGHTA and FQGTGA. The germline V and J ends were trimmed by 1 base and 4 bases, with 11 bases remaining between them. This CDR3 has 15 residues. The CDR3 DNA is TGTGCCAGCAGCTTAAATACAGGGAATTACAATGAGCAGTTCTTC. Residues: CASSLNTGNYNEQFF.